Below, 18 T cell receptor beta chains from the same sample are listed, as sequenced in a study of T cells after yellow fever vaccination. TCRdb independently ran MiXCR on the 5' RACE reads; one entry per CDR3 protein. The profile shows 620,000 or so distinct CDR3 sequences, 9% to 15% of them singletons. The sequenced sample was PBMCs, obtained on the day of the yellow fever booster vaccination. All receptors derive from a man under 40 who received the YFV17D yellow fever vaccine.

This clonotype was counted at least ten times. V gene TRBV27 combines with J gene TRBJ2-2, with no clear D. The CDR3 has 14 residues. Germline V CDR1 and CDR2: MNHEY, SMNVEV (reference sequence). V shed 5 bases and J shed 3 bases, with 10 bases lying between them. The chain's CDR3 is CASSLLLDTGELFF. CDR3 in DNA: TGTGCCAGCAGTCTCCTTCTTGACACCGGGGAGCTGTTTTTT.

The chain employs TRBV10-3 and TRBJ2-7; 10 nucleotides match TRBD2. Unmatched junction bases numbered 23, after V lost 0 bases and J lost 6 bases. Germline CDR1 ENHRY, CDR2 SYGVKD. This CDR3 has 21 amino acids. The CDR3: CAISESSAGTSACGAWFEQYF. The DNA for the CDR3 is TGTGCCATCAGTGAGTCGAGCGCCGGGACTAGCGCGTGTGGGGCCTGGTTCGAGCAGTACTTC.

This clonotype has just a few counts. J is TRBJ2-7 and V is TRBV20-1, with unresolved D. The V and J ends lost 0 bases and 0 bases respectively, with 12 bases between them. There are 15 residues in the CDR3. Germline CDR1 DFQATT, CDR2 SNEGSKA (reference sequence). The CDR3 is CSARDREALSYEQYF. Written as DNA, the CDR3 is TGCAGTGCTAGAGATAGAGAAGCGCTCTCCTACGAGCAGTACTTC.

This clonotype has a handful of counts. The chain has TRBV7-2 and TRBJ2-3; 10 bases align to TRBD2. V lost 7 bases and J lost 5; bases outside the gene matches: 12. The CDR3 has 16 residues. Germline V gene lookup returns CDR1 SGHTA and CDR2 FQGNSA. The DNA of the CDR3 is TGTGCCAGCACCACACAGCCTAGCGGGGGATTAGATACGCAGTATTTT. Translating it yields CASTTQPSGGLDTQYF.

The V and J genes are TRBV20-1 and TRBJ2-3, with a possible D match to TRBD2 (5 bases). The CDR3 sequence is 15 residues long. Per germline, CDR1 DFQATT and CDR2 SNEGSKA (reference sequence). The ends were cut back, 5 bases at V and 4 bases at J, with 19 bases in the middle. CDR3 loop: CSAPQPGRGSDTQYF. CDR3 bases: TGCAGTGCTCCCCAACCGGGGAGAGGGTCAGATACGCAGTATTTT.

The table lists this clonotype with many counts. The chain couples TRBV6-6 to TRBJ1-1; no clear D. The length of the CDR3 is 10 residues. CDR1 and CDR2 (germline): MNHNY, SVGAGI (reference sequence). Deletions cut 6 bases from V and 6 bases from J, with 5 bases between. The CDR3 spells CASRRAEAFF. The CDR3 nucleotides read TGTGCCAGCAGGCGCGCTGAAGCTTTCTTT.

This sequence joins TRBV11-2 and TRBJ1-1, with D possibly TRBD1 on 5 matching bases. Deletions cut 5 bases from V and 7 bases from J, with 11 bases between. The CDR3 consists of 12 residues. The germline V gene has CDR1 SGHAT and CDR2 FQNNGV. The DNA for the CDR3 is TGTGCCAGCAGCATGGGGGTAATTGAAGCTTTCTTT. Encoded protein: CASSMGVIEAFF. The full variable domain, in which reference TRBV11-2 and TRBJ1-1 provide the parts outside the CDR3, is EAGVAQSPRYKIIEKRQSVAFWCNPISGHATLYWYQQILGQGPKLLIQFQNNGVVDDSQLPKDRFSAERLKGVDSTLKIQPAKLEDSAVYLCASSMGVIEAFFGQGTRLTVV.

The CDR3 DNA reads as TGTGCCAGCAGCAGGGACCAGACTATCAATGAGCAGTTCTTC. It yields the protein CASSRDQTINEQFF. The V gene is TRBV7-3, the J gene TRBJ2-1, with D possibly being TRBD1 or TRBD2 (5 bases each). Trimming left V 5 bases short and J 6 bases short, with 14 bases between. The CDR3 has 14 amino acids. Germline V gene sequence: CDR1 SGHTA, CDR2 FQGTGA.

This clonotype came up a few times. V and J are TRBV5-4 and TRBJ2-3, with a weak D call TRBD1 (5 bases). CDR1 and CDR2 from the germline V gene are SGHNT and YYREEE (reference sequence). This CDR3 spans 14 amino acids. V was trimmed by 4 bases and J by 1 base, leaving 10 bases between them. CDR3 nucleotides: TGTGCCAGCAGCCTGAAGACAGGCACAGATACGCAGTATTTT. Its protein product is CASSLKTGTDTQYF.

This chain joins TRBV9 and TRBJ2-5; D unresolved. Trimming stripped 1 base from V and 0 bases from J, with 13 bases between. The CDR3 is 16 amino acids. Germline loops: CDR1 SGDLS, CDR2 YYNGEE. CDR3 DNA sequence: TGTGCCAGCAGCGTAAGCCCCCGACTCGACCAAGAGACCCAGTACTTC. It translates to CASSVSPRLDQETQYF.

This rearrangement joins TRBV4-2 to TRBJ2-2; 9 bases line up with TRBD2. Germline V lookup: CDR1 LGHNA, CDR2 YNFKEQ. The CDR3 spans 15 residues. The trim removed 4 bases at V and 5 bases at J, leaving 5 bases unmatched. The DNA of the CDR3 is TGTGCCAGCAGCCTAGCGGGAGATTGTACCGGGGAGCTGTTTTTT. This gives the protein CASSLAGDCTGELFF.

In this sample, this clonotype turned up a few times. The V gene is TRBV4-1, the J gene TRBJ2-1; 9 positions agree with TRBD2. CDR3 length: 14 amino acids. Germline values: CDR1 MGHRA, CDR2 YSYEKL. Trimming cost V 8 bases and J 3 bases; bases outside gene matches: 5. CDR3 in amino acids: CASQASGIYNEQFF. CDR3 DNA sequence: TGCGCCAGCCAGGCTAGCGGGATCTACAATGAGCAGTTCTTC.

The chain carries TRBV29-1 and TRBJ1-2; 7 bases map to TRBD1. The V gene end was trimmed by 6 bases and the J gene end by 6 bases; junction bases not matched to a gene: 7. The CDR3 has 12 residues. Germline values: CDR1 SQVTM, CDR2 ANQGSEA. The CDR3 sequence is CSVLDREHGYTF. The CDR3, as DNA: TGCAGCGTACTAGACAGGGAGCATGGCTACACCTTC.

The J gene is TRBJ2-7, the V gene TRBV29-1; D perhaps matches TRBD2 (6 bases). Germline V gene data show CDR1 as SQVTM and CDR2 as ANQGSEA. CDR3 size: 14 residues. Trimming shortened V by 4 bases and J by 0 bases, and 13 bases separated the two germline ends. CDR3 amino acids: CSVAGGKSSYEQYF. CDR3 DNA: TGCAGCGTTGCCGGCGGGAAAAGCTCCTACGAGCAGTACTTC.

The chain couples TRBV5-6 to TRBJ2-3, with D possibly being TRBD1 (6 bases). Looked up from germline, CDR1 is SGHDT and CDR2 is YYEEEE. V lost 1 base and J 4 bases, leaving 22 bases between the germline ends. This CDR3 spans 18 amino acids. CDR3 region: CASSLPLGGSRFADTQYF. CDR3 sequence (DNA): TGTGCCAGCAGCTTGCCCTTAGGGGGTAGCCGTTTTGCAGATACGCAGTATTTT.

The V and J genes are TRBV14 and TRBJ2-3; 12 bases are shared with TRBD2. The CDR3 runs to 15 residues. Trimming took 3 bases from V and 8 from J; bases not matched to a gene: 6. Germline V gene sequence: CDR1 SGHDN, CDR2 FVKESK. In nucleotides, the CDR3 is TGTGCCAGCAGCCACCTAGCGGGAGGGCCGGGTACGCAGTATTTT. Translation: CASSHLAGGPGTQYF. The complete variable domain, with remaining parts taken from reference TRBV14 and TRBJ2-3, reads EAGVTQFPSHSVIEKGQTVTLRCDPISGHDNLYWYRRVMGKEIKFLLHFVKESKQDESGMPNNRFLAERTGGTYSTLKVQPAELEDSGVYFCASSHLAGGPGTQYFGPGTRLTVL.

Of note for this clonotype: The missing conserved phenylalanine or tryptophan at the end of this CDR3 makes a read error likely. This chain connects TRBV25-1 to TRBJ2-7, with 8 positions matching TRBD1. This CDR3 comprises 15 residues. V trimming: 4 bases; J trimming: 0 bases; junction bases outside the gene matches: 5. The germline CDR1 and CDR2 sequences are MGHDK and SYGVNS. The CDR3 here is CASSGGTGSSYEQYL. CDR3 DNA sequence: TGTGCCAGCAGTGGGGGGACAGGTAGCTCCTACGAGCAGTACCTC.

The V and J genes are TRBV12-3 or TRBV12-4 and TRBJ2-5; D might be TRBD2 (5 bases). V shed 5 bases and J shed 5 bases, with 12 bases lying between them. The CDR3 runs 13 residues. CDR3: CASSRERFETQYF. CDR3 nucleotides: TGTGCCAGCAGTCGAGAGCGGTTCGAGACCCAGTACTTC.